This T cell receptor (beta chain) comes out of a study of cytomegalovirus exposure and HLA in healthy donors. The primer mix had 60 Vbeta and 13 Jbeta primers. Profiled with immunoSEQ multiplex PCR; TCRdb holds only in-frame clones, not every one. The table records about 82,000 clones, approximately 74% of them present only once. Details on this clone: Its antigen is unknown.

Per the germline V gene, CDR1 is ENHRY and CDR2 is SYGVKD. Trimming cost V 4 bases and J 7 bases, with 7 bases left between them. The length of the CDR3 is 11 residues. Findings and caveats of the study: CMV serostatus was the only recorded immune exposure for donors. Cytomegalovirus-associated status was assigned to approximately 160 TCR beta chains. One cluster of highly shared sequence variants probably arose as a sequencing artifact.

The chain has TRBV10-3 and TRBJ1-2, with a possible D match to TRBD1 (5 bases). This TCR derives from a woman in her 50s in good health and CMV-seropositive. The sequencing sample was made of PBMCs. The CDR3 DNA reads as TGTGCCATCAGTGGTGGGGCTGGCTACACCTTC. It translates to CAISGGAGYTF.